The 15 T cell receptor beta chains in this list originate from one sample, sequenced in a study of T cells in Graves' hyperthyroidism and ophthalmopathy. What was amplified from RNA transcripts were TCR beta CDR3 regions. First-round RT-PCR targeting the TCR CDR3 was performed with the HTBI primer set. TCRdb re-derived calls from the multiplex PCR reads in MiXCR, one entry per CDR3 protein. The data show around 390,000 distinct CDR3 sequences, roughly 15% seen once. The sequenced material came from blood. All receptors come from a woman in her thirties with Graves' ophthalmopathy.

This clonotype has ten or more counts. The chain couples TRBV28 to TRBJ1-3, with TRBD1 matching over 9 bases. The length of the CDR3 is 15 residues. Germline assignment: CDR1 MDHEN and CDR2 SYDVKM. Trimming cost V 6 bases and J 4 bases; bases outside gene matches: 7. In DNA, the CDR3 is TGTGCCAGCAGACCCCGGGACAGGGCCGGAAACACCATATATTTT. It is translated as CASRPRDRAGNTIYF.

This clonotype came up once. The rearrangement links TRBV20-1 to TRBJ2-2; D uncertain. Germline assignment: CDR1 DFQATT and CDR2 SNEGSKA (reference sequence). This CDR3 is built from 13 residues. The ends were cut back, 5 bases at V and 4 bases at J, with 11 bases in the middle. The CDR3 bases are TGCAGTGCTGGGGAATACAGCACCGGGGAGCTGTTTTTT. This codes for CSAGEYSTGELFF.

This clonotype has a count of ten or more. CDR3 loop: CASSGGADEQFF. Written as DNA, the CDR3 is TGTGCCAGCAGTGGAGGGGCCGATGAGCAGTTCTTC. The V gene is TRBV2, the J gene TRBJ2-1; tentatively, D is TRBD1 or TRBD2 (5 bases each). The V gene's germline CDR1 is SNHLY and CDR2 FYNNEI. The CDR3 contains 12 residues. Trimming cost V 4 bases and J 8 bases, with 9 bases left between them.

This clonotype showed up many times. The V gene is TRBV28, the J gene TRBJ2-1; a possible D gene is TRBD2 (5 bases). The CDR3 is made up of 14 amino acids. V was shortened by 6 bases and J by 4 bases, with 13 bases between the two germline ends. Germline CDR1 and CDR2: MDHEN and SYDVKM. CDR3 sequence: CASSFTRAYNEQFF. The CDR3 coding sequence is TGTGCCAGCAGCTTCACGAGGGCTTACAATGAGCAGTTCTTC. Variable domain in full (rest from reference TRBV28 and TRBJ2-1): DVKVTQSSRYLVKRTGEKVFLECVQDMDHENMFWYRQDPGLGLRLIYFSYDVKMKEKGDIPEGYSVSREKKERFSLILESASTNQTSMYLCASSFTRAYNEQFFGPGTRLTVL.

The V call is TRBV4-2, the J call TRBJ1-2; no firm D call. This CDR3 is 14 amino acids long. V was trimmed by 4 bases and J by 8 bases, leaving 17 bases between them. Germline CDR1 and CDR2: LGHNA and YNFKEQ. CDR3 nucleotide sequence: TGTGCCAGCAGCCCGGAGGATAGAGTCAAGGGCTACACCTTC. As protein: CASSPEDRVKGYTF.

This clonotype was found a few times. The rearrangement joins TRBV7-2 to TRBJ1-3; D is ambiguous. V shed 4 bases and J shed 4 bases, with 17 bases lying between them. This CDR3 has 16 residues. CDR1 and CDR2 from the germline V gene are SGHTA and FQGNSA. This CDR3 reads CASSSRAPRAGNTIYF. For the CDR3, the DNA is TGTGCCAGCAGCTCCCGAGCCCCGAGGGCCGGAAACACCATATATTTT.

This clonotype has only a few counts. A much larger clone sits a single nucleotide away, making a read error possible. This chain connects TRBV2 to TRBJ2-1, with TRBD2 matching 11 bases. The CDR3 contains 15 residues. The ends lost 6 bases at V and 6 bases at J; junction bases unmatched: 7. Germline loops: CDR1 SNHLY, CDR2 FYNNEI. The CDR3 DNA is TGTGCCAGCAGGGGGTTAGCGGGGGGGAGCAATGAGCAGTTCTTC. Residues: CASRGLAGGSNEQFF.

This clonotype was detected ten times or more. The chain joins TRBV20-1 to TRBJ2-5; D remains ambiguous. Germline V gives CDR1 DFQATT, CDR2 SNEGSKA (reference sequence). The CDR3 has 14 amino acids. V lost 1 base, J lost 0 bases, and 9 bases lay in between. The CDR3 reads CSARATEYQETQYF. CDR3 DNA sequence: TGCAGTGCTAGAGCGACGGAGTACCAAGAGACCCAGTACTTC.

This clonotype was recorded at least ten times. This chain joins TRBV5-8 and TRBJ2-5; D not certain. The CDR3 spans 13 residues. Germline V gives CDR1 SGHTS, CDR2 YDEGEE. The V end was cut by 3 bases, the J end by 7 bases, with 13 bases between. The CDR3 is CASSSDALGTQYF. As DNA, the CDR3 is TGTGCCAGCAGCTCCGACGCCCTGGGGACCCAGTACTTC.

This clonotype has a single count. Compared with germline, one end of the junction differs, possibly owing to a read error. The rearrangement joins TRBV3-1 to TRBJ2-6; 11 nucleotides align to TRBD1. CDR1 and CDR2 (germline): LGHDT, YNNKEL (reference sequence). The CDR3 contains 15 residues. CDR3 in DNA: TGTGCCAGCAGCGCAACCGGGACAGGGGGCAACGTCCTGACTTTC. Amino acids: CASSATGTGGNVLTF.

This clonotype was detected ten times or more. The rearrangement joins TRBV5-1 to TRBJ2-7; 8 nucleotides match TRBD1. V lost 4 bases to trimming and J lost 3 bases; unmatched junction nucleotides: 9. Germline loops: CDR1 SGHRS, CDR2 YFSETQ. The CDR3 sequence is 15 residues long. The CDR3 sequence: CASSLASDRGYEQYF. CDR3 nucleotide sequence: TGCGCCAGCAGCCTAGCGAGTGACAGGGGCTACGAGCAGTACTTC.

This clonotype was detected only a few times. V usage is TRBV5-8 and J usage is TRBJ1-5; D ambiguous. The V end was cut by 6 bases, the J end by 9 bases, with 13 bases between. This CDR3 region has 12 residues. Germline values: CDR1 SGHTS, CDR2 YDEGEE. The CDR3 nucleotides read TGTGCCAGCAACCTTCGCGTTCGGCCCCAGCATTTT. The encoded protein is CASNLRVRPQHF.

Only a few counts were recorded for this clonotype. The chain uses TRBV9 and TRBJ1-5, with no clear D. CDR1 and CDR2 (germline): SGDLS, YYNGEE. The CDR3 extends over 14 amino acids. V gave up 0 bases and J gave up 6 bases, with 10 bases separating them. The CDR3 sequence: CASSVVAYRQPQHF. CDR3 DNA: TGTGCCAGCAGCGTAGTTGCGTACCGTCAGCCCCAGCATTTT. Looking up the rest from reference TRBV9 and TRBJ1-5 gives the full variable domain: DSGVTQTPKHLITATGQRVTLRCSPRSGDLSVYWYQQSLDQGLQFLIQYYNGEERAKGNILERFSAQQFPDLHSELNLSSLELGDSALYFCASSVVAYRQPQHFGDGTRLSIL.

The genes are TRBV20-1 and TRBJ1-1; D not resolved. Germline values: CDR1 DFQATT, CDR2 SNEGSKA (reference sequence). The CDR3 length is 12 residues. Trimming removed 6 bases from V and 1 base from J, with 9 bases in between. The CDR3 region is CSAIFRNTEAFF. The CDR3 nucleotides read TGCAGTGCCATCTTCCGGAACACTGAAGCTTTCTTT.

With regard to this clonotype: A read error may explain this, as a much larger clone is one base away. This rearrangement joins TRBV12-3 or TRBV12-4 to TRBJ1-2, with D unclear. CDR3 length: 14 residues. The DNA of the CDR3 is TGTGCCAGCAGTTTTCCCACAATCCTCTATGGCCACACCTTC. Residues: CASSFPTILYGHTF.